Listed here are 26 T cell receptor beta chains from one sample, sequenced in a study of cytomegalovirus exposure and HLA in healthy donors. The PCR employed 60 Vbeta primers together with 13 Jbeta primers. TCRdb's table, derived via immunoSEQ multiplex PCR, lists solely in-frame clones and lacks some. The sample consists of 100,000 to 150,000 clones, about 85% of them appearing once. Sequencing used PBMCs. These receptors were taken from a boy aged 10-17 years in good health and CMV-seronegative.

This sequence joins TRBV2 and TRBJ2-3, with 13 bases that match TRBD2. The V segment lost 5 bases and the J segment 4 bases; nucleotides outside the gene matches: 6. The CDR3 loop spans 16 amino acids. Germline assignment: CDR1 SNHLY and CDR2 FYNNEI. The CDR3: CASSPTSGGASDTQYF. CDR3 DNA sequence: TGTGCCAGCAGTCCTACTAGCGGGGGGGCCTCAGATACGCAGTATTTT.

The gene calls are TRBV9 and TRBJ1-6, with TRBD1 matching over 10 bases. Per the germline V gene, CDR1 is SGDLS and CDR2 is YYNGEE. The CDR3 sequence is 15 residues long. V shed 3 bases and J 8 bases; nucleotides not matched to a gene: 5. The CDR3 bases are TGTGCCAGCAGCGCCCCTGGGACAGGGGATTCACCCCTCCACTTT. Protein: CASSAPGTGDSPLHF.

As DNA, the CDR3 is TGCGCCAGCAGCTTGGAGCGGAATTACAATGAGCAGTTCTTC. Translated, it gives CASSLERNYNEQFF. The rearrangement joins TRBV5-1 to TRBJ2-1; TRBD2 is a possible D gene (5 bases). The CDR3 spans 14 residues. Germline V gene sequence: CDR1 SGHRS, CDR2 YFSETQ. V lost 0 bases to trimming and J lost 4 bases, with 8 bases between them.

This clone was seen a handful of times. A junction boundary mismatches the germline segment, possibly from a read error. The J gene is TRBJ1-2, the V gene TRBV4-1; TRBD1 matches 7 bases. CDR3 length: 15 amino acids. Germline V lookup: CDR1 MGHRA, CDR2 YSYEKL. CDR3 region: CASSQIFGQAYGYPF. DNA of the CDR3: TGCGCCAGCAGCCAGATATTCGGACAGGCCTATGGCTACCCCTTC.

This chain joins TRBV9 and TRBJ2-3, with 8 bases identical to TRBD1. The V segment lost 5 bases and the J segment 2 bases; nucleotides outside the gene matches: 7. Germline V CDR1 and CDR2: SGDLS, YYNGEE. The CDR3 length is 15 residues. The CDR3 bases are TGTGCCAGCAGTGTCGGGACAGGAACCACAGATACGCAGTATTTT. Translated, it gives CASSVGTGTTDTQYF. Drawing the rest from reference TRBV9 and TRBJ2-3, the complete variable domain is DSGVTQTPKHLITATGQRVTLRCSPRSGDLSVYWYQQSLDQGLQFLIQYYNGEERAKGNILERFSAQQFPDLHSELNLSSLELGDSALYFCASSVGTGTTDTQYFGPGTRLTVL.

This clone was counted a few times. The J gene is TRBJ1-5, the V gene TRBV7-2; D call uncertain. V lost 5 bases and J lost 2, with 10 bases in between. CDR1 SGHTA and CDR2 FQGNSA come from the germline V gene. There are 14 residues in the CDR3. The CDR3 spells CASSPNLGNQPQHF. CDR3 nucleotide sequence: TGTGCCAGCAGCCCTAATCTGGGCAATCAGCCCCAGCATTTT.

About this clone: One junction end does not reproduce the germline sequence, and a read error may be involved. CDR3 DNA sequence: TGTGCCAACAGCCAAGCGTCCTCCTACGAGCAGTACTTC. It encodes CANSQASSYEQYF. The chain has TRBV14 and TRBJ2-7; D uncertain. This CDR3 has 13 residues. Germline values: CDR1 SGHDN, CDR2 FVKESK.

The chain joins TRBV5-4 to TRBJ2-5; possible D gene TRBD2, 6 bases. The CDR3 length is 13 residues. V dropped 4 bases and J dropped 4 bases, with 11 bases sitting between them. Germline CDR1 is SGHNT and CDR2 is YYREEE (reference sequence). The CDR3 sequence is CASSPLGGETQYF. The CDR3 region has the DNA TGTGCCAGCAGCCCCTTGGGGGGAGAGACCCAGTACTTC.

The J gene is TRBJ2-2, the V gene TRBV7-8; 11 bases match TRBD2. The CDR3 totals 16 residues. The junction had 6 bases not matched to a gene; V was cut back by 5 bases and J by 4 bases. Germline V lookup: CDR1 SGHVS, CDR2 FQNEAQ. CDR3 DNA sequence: TGTGCCAGCAGCGCTCGACTAGCGGGGTTCACCGGGGAGCTGTTTTTT. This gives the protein CASSARLAGFTGELFF. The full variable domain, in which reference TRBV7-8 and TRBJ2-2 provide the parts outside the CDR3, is GAGVSQSPRYKVAKRGQDVALRCDPISGHVSLFWYQQALGQGPEFLTYFQNEAQLDKSGLPSDRFFAERPEGSVSTLKIQRTQQEDSAVYLCASSARLAGFTGELFFGEGSRLTVL.

CDR3 DNA: TGTGCCAGCAGCTTTAGTTTCTCCTACGAGCAGTACTTC. Protein sequence: CASSFSFSYEQYF. The chain is built from TRBV7-9 and TRBJ2-7; D remains unclear. Germline values: CDR1 SEHNR, CDR2 FQNEAQ (reference sequence). The CDR3 covers 13 residues. V was pared by 3 bases and J by 0 bases, with 6 bases between.

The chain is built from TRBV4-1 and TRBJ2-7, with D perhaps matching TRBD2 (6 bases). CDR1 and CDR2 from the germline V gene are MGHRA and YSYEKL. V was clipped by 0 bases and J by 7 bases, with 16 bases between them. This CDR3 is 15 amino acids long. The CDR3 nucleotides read TGCGCCAGCAGCCAAGAAGGCGGGGCCTTGAGAGAGCAGTACTTC. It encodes CASSQEGGALREQYF.

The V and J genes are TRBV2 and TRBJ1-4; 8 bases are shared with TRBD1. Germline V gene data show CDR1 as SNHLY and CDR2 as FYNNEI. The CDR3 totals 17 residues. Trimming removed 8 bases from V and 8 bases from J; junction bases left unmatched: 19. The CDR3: CASRLTGQGTFNEKLFF. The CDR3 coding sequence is TGTGCCAGCCGACTGACCGGACAGGGTACGTTCAACGAAAAACTGTTTTTT.

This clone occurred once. The CDR3 nucleotides read TGTGCCAGCAGCCAAGAAGCCTGGCCACCGGGGGATACGCAGTATTTT. As protein: CASSQEAWPPGDTQYF. The chain couples TRBV14 to TRBJ2-3, with D possibly TRBD2 on 5 matching bases. The CDR3 totals 16 residues. The germline gives CDR1 SGHDN, CDR2 FVKESK. Deletions cut 0 bases from V and 6 bases from J, with 16 bases between.

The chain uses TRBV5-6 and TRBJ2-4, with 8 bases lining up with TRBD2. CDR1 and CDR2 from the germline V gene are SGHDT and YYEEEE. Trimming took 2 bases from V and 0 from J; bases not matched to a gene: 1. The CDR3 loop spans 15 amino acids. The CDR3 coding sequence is TGTGCCAGCAGCTTACTAGCGGCAGCCAAAAACATTCAGTACTTC. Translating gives CASSLLAAAKNIQYF.

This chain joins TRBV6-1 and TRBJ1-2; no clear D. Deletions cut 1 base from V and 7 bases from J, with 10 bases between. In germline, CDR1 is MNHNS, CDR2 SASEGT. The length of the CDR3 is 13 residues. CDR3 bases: TGTGCCAGCAGTGAAGTGGCAGGCAGTGGCTACACCTTC. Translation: CASSEVAGSGYTF.

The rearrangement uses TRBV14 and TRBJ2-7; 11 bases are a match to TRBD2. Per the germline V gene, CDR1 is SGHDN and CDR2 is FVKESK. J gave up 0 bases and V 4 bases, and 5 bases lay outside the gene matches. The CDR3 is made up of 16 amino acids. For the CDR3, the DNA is TGTGCCAGCAGCCGGCTAGCGGGGGGAGTCTCCTACGAGCAGTACTTC. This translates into CASSRLAGGVSYEQYF.

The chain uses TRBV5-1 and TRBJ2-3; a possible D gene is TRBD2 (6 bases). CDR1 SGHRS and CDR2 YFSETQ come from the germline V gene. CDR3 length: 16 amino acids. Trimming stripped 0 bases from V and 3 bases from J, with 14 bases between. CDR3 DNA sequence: TGCGCCAGCAGCTTGGCCGGGGGACGAGGAACAGATACGCAGTATTTT. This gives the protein CASSLAGGRGTDTQYF.

The CDR3 here is CASSLIAGVGAGELFF. In DNA, the CDR3 is TGTGCCAGCAGCCTGATAGCGGGAGTGGGGGCCGGGGAGCTGTTTTTT. The chain carries TRBV7-9 and TRBJ2-2; 9 positions match TRBD2. Germline V gives CDR1 SEHNR, CDR2 FQNEAQ (reference sequence). J lost 6 bases, V lost 5 bases, and 10 bases had no gene match. The CDR3 is made up of 16 amino acids.

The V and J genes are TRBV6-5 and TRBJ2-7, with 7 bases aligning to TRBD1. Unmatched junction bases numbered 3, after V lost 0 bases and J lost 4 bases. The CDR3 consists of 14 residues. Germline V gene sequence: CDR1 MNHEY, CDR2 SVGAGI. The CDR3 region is CASSYSPGGYEQYF. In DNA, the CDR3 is TGTGCCAGCAGTTACTCACCAGGGGGATACGAGCAGTACTTC.

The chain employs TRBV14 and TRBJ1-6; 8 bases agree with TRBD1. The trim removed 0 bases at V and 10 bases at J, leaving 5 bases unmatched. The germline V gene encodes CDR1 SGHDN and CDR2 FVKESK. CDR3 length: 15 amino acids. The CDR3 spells CASSQDRQGYSPLHF. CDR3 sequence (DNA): TGTGCCAGCAGCCAAGATAGACAGGGGTACTCACCCCTCCACTTT.

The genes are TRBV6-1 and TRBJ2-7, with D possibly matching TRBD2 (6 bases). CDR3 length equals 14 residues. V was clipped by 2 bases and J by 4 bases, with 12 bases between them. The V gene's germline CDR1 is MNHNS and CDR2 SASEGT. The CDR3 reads CASSEMGLVYEQYF. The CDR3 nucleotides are TGTGCCAGCAGTGAAATGGGACTTGTATACGAGCAGTACTTC.

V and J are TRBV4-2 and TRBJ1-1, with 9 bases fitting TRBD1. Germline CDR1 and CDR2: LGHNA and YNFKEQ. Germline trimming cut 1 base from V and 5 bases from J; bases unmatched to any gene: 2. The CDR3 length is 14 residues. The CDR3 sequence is CASSQGTGDTEAFF. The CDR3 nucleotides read TGTGCCAGCAGCCAAGGGACAGGGGATACTGAAGCTTTCTTT.

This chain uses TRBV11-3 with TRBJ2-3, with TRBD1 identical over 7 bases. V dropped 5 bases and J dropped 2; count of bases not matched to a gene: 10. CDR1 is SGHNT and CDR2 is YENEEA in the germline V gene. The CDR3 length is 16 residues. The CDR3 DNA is TGTGCCAGCAGCCCAGGCATGGGACAGCTCACAGATACGCAGTATTTT. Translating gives CASSPGMGQLTDTQYF.

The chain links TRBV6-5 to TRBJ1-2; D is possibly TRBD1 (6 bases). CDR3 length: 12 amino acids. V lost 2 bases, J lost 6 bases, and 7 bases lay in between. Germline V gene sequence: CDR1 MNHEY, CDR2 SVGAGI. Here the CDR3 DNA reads TGTGCCAGCAGTTACCCAGGGGATGGCTACACCTTC. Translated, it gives CASSYPGDGYTF.

DNA of the CDR3: TGTGCCAGCAGTGAAGCGGGGGGGTTCAATGAGCAGTTCTTC. Translated, it gives CASSEAGGFNEQFF. The genes are TRBV6-1 and TRBJ2-1; 7 positions agree with TRBD2. Trimming removed 0 bases from V and 6 bases from J; junction bases left unmatched: 2. The germline gives CDR1 MNHNS, CDR2 SASEGT. This CDR3 is built from 14 residues.

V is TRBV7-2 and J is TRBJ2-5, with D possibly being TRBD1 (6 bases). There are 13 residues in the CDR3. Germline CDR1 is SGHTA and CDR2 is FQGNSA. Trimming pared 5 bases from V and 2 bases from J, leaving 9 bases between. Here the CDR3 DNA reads TGTGCCAGCAGCCGAGGACAGCAAGAGACCCAGTACTTC. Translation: CASSRGQQETQYF.